This T cell receptor beta chain was documented in a study of cytomegalovirus exposure and HLA in healthy donors. Repertoires were generated with immunoSEQ multiplex PCR, while TCRdb's copy carries only in-frame clones and drops some. The table has under 200,000 clones, about 90% seen once. The donors were members of the approximately 110-subject validation cohort (separate from the roughly 660-subject first cohort). CDR3 length: 13 residues. The V and J ends lost 3 bases and 0 bases respectively, with 6 bases between them. In germline, CDR1 is MNHEY, CDR2 SMNVEV (reference sequence). Study results and limitations: For cytomegalovirus status, the classifier reportedly gave diagnoses with high specificity and sensitivity.

A note on this clone: What it binds is unknown.

The sample taken for sequencing was PBMCs. The clonotype comes from a woman aged 18 to 35 in good health and CMV-seropositive. This chain joins TRBV27 and TRBJ2-7; tentatively, D is TRBD2 (5 bases). The CDR3 coding sequence is TGTGCCAGCAGTTTTCGGGACTCCTACGAGCAGTACTTC. This encodes CASSFRDSYEQYF.